These T cell receptor beta chains were read from a single sample in a study of vaccination and CD4 T cells after COVID-19. These receptors have no identified antigens. TCRdb used MiXCR to reprocess the PCR reads, holding one entry per CDR3 protein. Here the sample spans roughly 20,000 distinct CDR3 sequences, approximately 40% being singletons. Sequenced here: CD4+ T cells from blood, cultured in vitro, sampled after SARS-CoV-2 vaccination. The receptors were gathered from a human donor who had recovered from COVID-19. Both conserved end residues are trimmed from each CDR3. Each record gives: V gene, J gene, CDR3 protein.

TRBV21-1	TRBJ1-5	ASSTGQDCNQPQH
TRBV6-1	TRBJ2-3	ASSDSGGSQGTQY
TRBV20-1	TRBJ1-6	SATSGTDFPLH
TRBV27	TRBJ2-1	ASSLWRASEEPQL
TRBV11-3	TRBJ2-5	ASSPRRGQETQY
TRBV10-3	TRBJ1-1	AIRGGPGQGRAEAF
TRBV6-2/TRBV6-3	TRBJ1-5	ASKPLGGHPYSPDQPQH
TRBV18	TRBJ1-1	ASSPQTGPTEAF
TRBV6-2/TRBV6-3	TRBJ1-2	ASSYRGREGYT
TRBV5-6	TRBJ1-2	ASTEGTGNSNYGYT
TRBV7-7	TRBJ1-1	ASSLFDGAGDSAEAF
TRBV27	TRBJ2-6	ASSFNSGSGANVLT
TRBV6-5	TRBJ1-1	ASSYLRNTEAF
TRBV28	TRBJ1-1	ASSSTEAF
TRBV27	TRBJ1-5	ASRPTTRGYQPQH
TRBV20-1	TRBJ1-6	SARSPGALNSPLH